Listed below are T cell receptor beta chains from one sample, sequenced in a study of neurological immune-mediated disorders. TCRdb reprocessed the 5' RACE reads with MiXCR, giving one entry per CDR3 protein. The repertoire holds tens of thousands of distinct CDR3 sequences, with around 4% as singletons. Sequencing was done on a sample of PBMCs. These receptors were taken from a man in his sixties with multiple sclerosis. Each CDR3 is given with its conserved first and last residue. A D gene is named only where the DNA matches it firmly. Some rows have no size entry. The others give once, few or many, or a class for an expanded clone.

cdr3_nt: TGCAGTGCTAGAGAATCCTTGGCGGGGAACTACGAGCAGTACTTC
cdr3_aa: CSARESLAGNYEQYF
cdr3_length: 15
d_call: -
clone_size: many
v_call: TRBV20-1
j_call: TRBJ2-7

cdr3_nt: TGTGCCAGCAGGAGCCGGGACTATGGCTACACCTTC
cdr3_aa: CASRSRDYGYTF
cdr3_length: 12
d_call: -
clone_size: many
v_call: TRBV6-6
j_call: TRBJ1-2

cdr3_nt: TGTGCCAGCAGTCCGCCTACAAGGGGCAGGAGCAATCAGCCCCAGCATTTT
cdr3_aa: CASSPPTRGRSNQPQHF
cdr3_length: 17
d_call: -
clone_size: few
v_call: TRBV6-6
j_call: TRBJ1-5

cdr3_nt: TGCGCCAGCAGATCGGGACAGGGGGCACCTGAAGCTTTCTTT
cdr3_aa: CASRSGQGAPEAFF
cdr3_length: 14
d_call: TRBD1
clone_size: -
v_call: TRBV5-1
j_call: TRBJ1-1

cdr3_nt: TGTGCCAGCAGTTCCCTCCCGACAGTTAACTATGGCTACACCTTC
cdr3_aa: CASSSLPTVNYGYTF
cdr3_length: 15
d_call: -
clone_size: many
v_call: TRBV27
j_call: TRBJ1-2

cdr3_nt: TGTGCCAGCAGCCCCCGTAGTGTTACCGGGGAGCTGTTTTTT
cdr3_aa: CASSPRSVTGELFF
cdr3_length: 14
d_call: -
clone_size: -
v_call: TRBV7-7
j_call: TRBJ2-2

cdr3_nt: TGTGCCAGCAGCCTTACCTTCGGCAGGTCCGTCCACTTT
cdr3_aa: CASSLTFGRSVHF
cdr3_length: 13
d_call: -
clone_size: -
v_call: TRBV7-9
j_call: TRBJ1-6

cdr3_nt: TGTGCCAGTAGTATAATTGGGGAGACCCAGTACTTC
cdr3_aa: CASSIIGETQYF
cdr3_length: 12
d_call: -
clone_size: many
v_call: TRBV19
j_call: TRBJ2-5

cdr3_nt: TGTGCCAGCAGTATAGGGATCCAAGAGACCCAGTACTTC
cdr3_aa: CASSIGIQETQYF
cdr3_length: 13
d_call: -
clone_size: many
v_call: TRBV28
j_call: TRBJ2-5

cdr3_nt: TGTGCCAGCAGTGACCTGGCGGGGTGGTCCTACGAGCAGTACTTC
cdr3_aa: CASSDLAGWSYEQYF
cdr3_length: 15
d_call: -
clone_size: many
v_call: TRBV6-5
j_call: TRBJ2-7

cdr3_nt: TGTGCCTGGAGTCAACTAGCTACCGGGGAGCTGTTTTTT
cdr3_aa: CAWSQLATGELFF
cdr3_length: 13
d_call: -
clone_size: few
v_call: TRBV30
j_call: TRBJ2-2

cdr3_nt: TGCAGTGCTAGCACTAACAATGAGCAGTTCTTC
cdr3_aa: CSASTNNEQFF
cdr3_length: 11
d_call: -
clone_size: few
v_call: TRBV20-1
j_call: TRBJ2-1

cdr3_nt: TGTGCCAGCAGTGACTTCGCGGAGCAGTTCTTC
cdr3_aa: CASSDFAEQFF
cdr3_length: 11
d_call: -
clone_size: many
v_call: TRBV6-4
j_call: TRBJ2-1

cdr3_nt: TGTGCCACCAGGAGCGGGGGGCTAAATGAGCAGTTCTTC
cdr3_aa: CATRSGGLNEQFF
cdr3_length: 13
d_call: TRBD2
clone_size: many
v_call: TRBV24-1
j_call: TRBJ2-1

cdr3_nt: TGCGCCAGCACCCGAGCGGGCTACAATGAGCAGTTCTTC
cdr3_aa: CASTRAGYNEQFF
cdr3_length: 13
d_call: -
clone_size: many
v_call: TRBV5-1
j_call: TRBJ2-1

cdr3_nt: TGCGCCAGCAGCTCTGACAGGGTATCAGCTTTCTTT
cdr3_aa: CASSSDRVSAFF
cdr3_length: 12
d_call: TRBD1
clone_size: many
v_call: TRBV5-1
j_call: TRBJ1-1

cdr3_nt: TGCAGCGCGGAGCGTGACAGGAAAGAGACCCAGTACTTC
cdr3_aa: CSAERDRKETQYF
cdr3_length: 13
d_call: -
clone_size: -
v_call: TRBV29-1
j_call: TRBJ2-5

cdr3_nt: TGTGCCAGCAGTACCCTGGTCTCTGGAAACACCATATATTTT
cdr3_aa: CASSTLVSGNTIYF
cdr3_length: 14
d_call: -
clone_size: many
v_call: TRBV12-3/TRBV12-4
j_call: TRBJ1-3

cdr3_nt: TGCAGCGGTACAGGGAGCACTGAAGCTTTCTTT
cdr3_aa: CSGTGSTEAFF
cdr3_length: 11
d_call: -
clone_size: many
v_call: TRBV29-1
j_call: TRBJ1-1

cdr3_nt: TGCGCCAGCAGCTTGGCAGCGGGGGGGCCGGATGAGCAGTTCTTC
cdr3_aa: CASSLAAGGPDEQFF
cdr3_length: 15
d_call: TRBD2
clone_size: many
v_call: TRBV5-1
j_call: TRBJ2-1

cdr3_nt: TGTGCCAGCAGTCTAAGGACGGGCACTGAAGCTTTCTTT
cdr3_aa: CASSLRTGTEAFF
cdr3_length: 13
d_call: -
clone_size: many
v_call: TRBV12-3/TRBV12-4
j_call: TRBJ1-1

cdr3_nt: TGCGCCAGCAGCTTGGGATCTAGCGGGAAAGAGACCCAGTACTTC
cdr3_aa: CASSLGSSGKETQYF
cdr3_length: 15
d_call: TRBD2
clone_size: many
v_call: TRBV5-1
j_call: TRBJ2-5

cdr3_nt: TGTGCCACGTCGGGGGGCACAGATACGCAGTATTTT
cdr3_aa: CATSGGTDTQYF
cdr3_length: 12
d_call: -
clone_size: -
v_call: TRBV10-3
j_call: TRBJ2-3

cdr3_nt: TGTGCCACCAGCGGGGGGCGACAGGGATGGGGTGAGCAGTTCTTC
cdr3_aa: CATSGGRQGWGEQFF
cdr3_length: 15
d_call: -
clone_size: many
v_call: TRBV15
j_call: TRBJ2-1

cdr3_nt: TGCGCCAGCAGTGGGTCGGCTAGCTCACACACAGATACGCAGTATTTT
cdr3_aa: CASSGSASSHTDTQYF
cdr3_length: 16
d_call: -
clone_size: many
v_call: TRBV5-1
j_call: TRBJ2-3

cdr3_nt: TGTGCCACCAGTGACCCAGAAGGGACTCAGCAGTTCTTC
cdr3_aa: CATSDPEGTQQFF
cdr3_length: 13
d_call: -
clone_size: -
v_call: TRBV24-1
j_call: TRBJ2-1

cdr3_nt: TGTGCCAGCAGCTTGGTACTAAGCGGGGGGAACAATGAGAAGTTCTTC
cdr3_aa: CASSLVLSGGNNEKFF
cdr3_length: 16
d_call: TRBD2
clone_size: -
v_call: TRBV11-2
j_call: TRBJ2-1

cdr3_nt: TGTGCCAGCAGTTTGACAGGGAAGGCGTATGGCTACACCTTC
cdr3_aa: CASSLTGKAYGYTF
cdr3_length: 14
d_call: TRBD1
clone_size: few
v_call: TRBV5-5
j_call: TRBJ1-2

cdr3_nt: TGTGCCAGCAGCCCCACTAGCGGGGTAGAGACCCAGTACTTC
cdr3_aa: CASSPTSGVETQYF
cdr3_length: 14
d_call: TRBD2
clone_size: many
v_call: TRBV7-3
j_call: TRBJ2-5

cdr3_nt: TGTGCCAGCAGCTTAGAAAGTGCGCAGGGGGCGATATTATATGAGCAGTTCTTC
cdr3_aa: CASSLESAQGAILYEQFF
cdr3_length: 18
d_call: TRBD1
clone_size: few
v_call: TRBV7-9
j_call: TRBJ2-1

cdr3_nt: TGTGCCAGCAGCCTGGTCAGCAATCAGCCCCAGCATTTT
cdr3_aa: CASSLVSNQPQHF
cdr3_length: 13
d_call: -
clone_size: many
v_call: TRBV6-5
j_call: TRBJ1-5

cdr3_nt: TGCGCCAGCAGCTTGGGTATGGACACCGGGGAGCTGTTTTTT
cdr3_aa: CASSLGMDTGELFF
cdr3_length: 14
d_call: -
clone_size: -
v_call: TRBV5-1
j_call: TRBJ2-2

cdr3_nt: TGTGCCAGTAGTGGTCTGAACAATGAGCAGTTCTTC
cdr3_aa: CASSGLNNEQFF
cdr3_length: 12
d_call: -
clone_size: few
v_call: TRBV19
j_call: TRBJ2-1

cdr3_nt: TGTGCCAGCAGTTTGACGATGAACACTGAAGCTTTCTTT
cdr3_aa: CASSLTMNTEAFF
cdr3_length: 13
d_call: -
clone_size: many
v_call: TRBV12-3/TRBV12-4
j_call: TRBJ1-1

cdr3_nt: TGTGCCAGCAGCCGAGTCGAAGGCGCCGGGGAGCTGTTTTTT
cdr3_aa: CASSRVEGAGELFF
cdr3_length: 14
d_call: -
clone_size: many
v_call: TRBV3-1
j_call: TRBJ2-2

cdr3_nt: TGCAGTGCTAGGGATAGCGGGAGTTCCGGGGAGCTGTTTTTT
cdr3_aa: CSARDSGSSGELFF
cdr3_length: 14
d_call: TRBD2
clone_size: many
v_call: TRBV20-1
j_call: TRBJ2-2

cdr3_nt: TGCAGCGTTGTAGGGGATGGCTACACCTTC
cdr3_aa: CSVVGDGYTF
cdr3_length: 10
d_call: -
clone_size: many
v_call: TRBV29-1
j_call: TRBJ1-2

cdr3_nt: TGCGCCAGCAGCTTGGTCGGGAGCACAGATACGCAGTATTTT
cdr3_aa: CASSLVGSTDTQYF
cdr3_length: 14
d_call: -
clone_size: many
v_call: TRBV5-1
j_call: TRBJ2-3

cdr3_nt: TGTGCCAGCAGTCTGAGCGCGAGCTCCTACAATGAGCAGTTCTTC
cdr3_aa: CASSLSASSYNEQFF
cdr3_length: 15
d_call: -
clone_size: few
v_call: TRBV7-2
j_call: TRBJ2-1

cdr3_nt: TGTGCCAGCAGCGCCTGTCTAATCACAGATACGCAGTATTTT
cdr3_aa: CASSACLITDTQYF
cdr3_length: 14
d_call: -
clone_size: few
v_call: TRBV21-1
j_call: TRBJ2-3

cdr3_nt: TGTGCCAGCAGCTTATCGGCCGGCGGACGGCCCGAAAAACTGTTTTTT
cdr3_aa: CASSLSAGGRPEKLFF
cdr3_length: 16
d_call: -
clone_size: many
v_call: TRBV7-2
j_call: TRBJ1-4

cdr3_nt: TGCAGTGCCGAATTTCAGGGTTTGAATTCACCCCTCCACTTT
cdr3_aa: CSAEFQGLNSPLHF
cdr3_length: 14
d_call: -
clone_size: many
v_call: TRBV20-1
j_call: TRBJ1-6

cdr3_nt: TGCGCCAGCAGGGCCGGTGCGGGTAATGATGAGCAGTTCTTC
cdr3_aa: CASRAGAGNDEQFF
cdr3_length: 14
d_call: -
clone_size: many
v_call: TRBV5-1
j_call: TRBJ2-1

cdr3_nt: TGTGCCAGCAGCTTAACTATGTGGGACAGGAGGACCGGGGAGCTGTTTTTT
cdr3_aa: CASSLTMWDRRTGELFF
cdr3_length: 17
d_call: TRBD1
clone_size: many
v_call: TRBV7-8
j_call: TRBJ2-2

cdr3_nt: TGTGCCATCAGTGAGACAGGGGGCTTCGCTGAAGCTTTCTTT
cdr3_aa: CAISETGGFAEAFF
cdr3_length: 14
d_call: TRBD1
clone_size: many
v_call: TRBV10-3
j_call: TRBJ1-1

cdr3_nt: TGTGCCATCAGTGAGTTCGCTGTCTCCTACGAGCAGTACTTC
cdr3_aa: CAISEFAVSYEQYF
cdr3_length: 14
d_call: -
clone_size: many
v_call: TRBV10-3
j_call: TRBJ2-7

cdr3_nt: TGTGCCAGTGCGGGGACTAGCGGATCCACCGGGGAGCTGTTTTTT
cdr3_aa: CASAGTSGSTGELFF
cdr3_length: 15
d_call: TRBD2
clone_size: many
v_call: TRBV6-1
j_call: TRBJ2-2